Below are 22 T cell receptor beta chains sequenced from a single sample in a study of cytotoxic CD8 clonotypes in ibrutinib-treated CLL. Method: immunoSEQ multiplex PCR; TCRdb's copy keeps in-frame clones and lacks some. The sample records some 140,000 clones, around 80% being singletons. The sample here was PBMCs, taken after 24 months of ibrutinib treatment. Receptors were obtained from a human donor with chronic lymphocytic leukemia.

The J gene is TRBJ2-2, the V gene TRBV5-6; D might be TRBD1 (5 bases). This CDR3 contains 15 residues. Germline V gene data show CDR1 as SGHDT and CDR2 as YYEEEE. Trimming pared 2 bases from V and 3 bases from J, leaving 11 bases between. CDR3 protein: CASSFAGRDTGELFF. In DNA form, the CDR3 reads TGTGCCAGCAGCTTTGCAGGGCGTGACACCGGGGAGCTGTTTTTT.

This clone occurred a few times. The chain uses TRBV27 and TRBJ1-6, with 7 bases fitting TRBD1. V was pared by 6 bases and J by 9 bases, with 5 bases of the junction left unmatched. The CDR3 sequence is 13 residues long. Germline loops: CDR1 MNHEY, CDR2 SMNVEV (reference sequence). The CDR3 region has the DNA TGTGCCAGCAGGATTGACAGGGCTTCACCCCTCCACTTT. Translation gives CASRIDRASPLHF.

The chain couples TRBV10-3 to TRBJ2-7, with a tentative D call TRBD1 (6 bases). CDR1 is ENHRY and CDR2 is SYGVKD in the germline V gene. The CDR3 sequence is 15 residues long. V was trimmed by 7 bases and J by 0 bases, leaving 16 bases between them. The CDR3 DNA reads TGTGCCATCACCGAGGGTACAGGGAGCTCCTACGAGCAGTACTTC. Protein: CAITEGTGSSYEQYF.

This sequence joins TRBV7-2 and TRBJ1-6, with a weak D call TRBD1 (5 bases). Germline assignment: CDR1 SGHTA and CDR2 FQGNSA. This CDR3 has 14 amino acids. Between the trimmed V and J ends, which lost 1 base and 7 bases, there was a span of 8 bases. The CDR3 sequence is CASSLERGNSPLHF. The CDR3 DNA reads as TGTGCCAGCAGCTTAGAACGGGGGAATTCACCCCTCCACTTT.

The V gene is TRBV19, the J gene TRBJ2-1, with D possibly being TRBD1 or TRBD2 (5 bases each). This CDR3 has 11 residues. V was clipped by 5 bases and J by 10 bases, with 9 bases between them. CDR1 is LNHDA and CDR2 is SQIVND in the germline V gene (reference sequence). CDR3 bases: TGTGCCAGTAGTGGGAGACAGGAGCAGTTCTTC. Its translation is CASSGRQEQFF.

The chain carries TRBV28 and TRBJ1-6; D gene uncertain. Looked up from germline, CDR1 is MDHEN and CDR2 is SYDVKM. The CDR3 length is 13 residues. V dropped 8 bases and J dropped 4 bases, with 9 bases sitting between them. The CDR3: CASCPPYNSPLHF. In DNA form, the CDR3 reads TGTGCCAGCTGCCCCCCTTATAATTCACCCCTCCACTTT.

The chain carries TRBV4-1 and TRBJ2-3; D might be TRBD2 (6 bases). The CDR3 extends over 16 amino acids. Germline CDR1 reads MGHRA; CDR2 reads YSYEKL. V was shortened by 0 bases and J by 2 bases, with 12 bases between the two germline ends. The CDR3 sequence is CASSQDVRGLTDTQYF. The CDR3 DNA sequence: TGCGCCAGCAGCCAAGATGTAAGGGGACTCACAGATACGCAGTATTTT.

V and J are TRBV19 and TRBJ2-1, with 10 bases fitting TRBD2. Germline CDR1 and CDR2: LNHDA and SQIVND (reference sequence). CDR3 length equals 15 residues. J was trimmed by 5 bases and V by 2 bases; bases with no gene match: 3. CDR3 amino acids: CASSILAGVHNEQFF. In DNA, the CDR3 is TGTGCCAGTAGTATACTAGCGGGGGTCCACAATGAGCAGTTCTTC.

The chain has TRBV7-9 and TRBJ2-1; 13 nucleotides align to TRBD2. Germline CDR1 and CDR2: SEHNR and FQNEAQ (reference sequence). This CDR3 has 18 residues. J gave up 2 bases and V 5 bases, and 9 bases lay outside the gene matches. CDR3 DNA: TGTGCCAGCAGCCCCGGGACTAGCGGGGTTAGGACCTACAATGAGCAGTTCTTC. The encoded protein is CASSPGTSGVRTYNEQFF.

This chain uses TRBV5-1 with TRBJ2-7, with D possibly TRBD1 on 5 matching bases. The CDR3 sequence is 12 residues long. Germline loops: CDR1 SGHRS, CDR2 YFSETQ. V shed 4 bases and J shed 5 bases, with 10 bases lying between them. Here the CDR3 reads CASSPRVNEQYF. CDR3 in DNA: TGCGCCAGCAGCCCCAGGGTCAACGAGCAGTACTTC.

The chain carries TRBV7-9 and TRBJ2-7, with 13 bases that match TRBD2. Germline loops: CDR1 SEHNR, CDR2 FQNEAQ (reference sequence). The CDR3 totals 19 residues. J lost 1 base, V lost 4 bases, and 13 bases had no gene match. CDR3 sequence (DNA): TGTGCCAGCAGCTCCCCACAGGGGGGACTAGCGGGGATTTCCTACGAGCAGTACTTC. This encodes CASSSPQGGLAGISYEQYF.

This clone was recorded once. CDR3 loop: CASSQNRGRRDTIYF. The CDR3 bases are TGTGCCAGCAGCCAAAATCGGGGCAGGCGGGACACCATATATTTT. J is TRBJ1-3 and V is TRBV7-9; the D gene is possibly TRBD1 (5 bases). The germline V gene encodes CDR1 SEHNR and CDR2 FQNEAQ (reference sequence). V gave up 5 bases and J gave up 8 bases, with 19 bases separating them. The CDR3 contains 15 residues.

The V gene is TRBV5-5, the J gene TRBJ1-5; TRBD1 might be the D (6 bases). Per the germline V gene, CDR1 is SGHKS and CDR2 is YYEKEE (reference sequence). The CDR3 contains 15 residues. Trimming shortened V by 1 base and J by 6 bases, and 14 bases separated the two germline ends. DNA of the CDR3: TGTGCCAGCAGCTTGTACTTACAGGGCGCTCAGCCCCAGCATTTT. Protein sequence: CASSLYLQGAQPQHF.

This clone is a singleton in its sample. V gene TRBV5-5 combines with J gene TRBJ1-5; D unclear. The V end lost 0 bases, the J end lost 5 bases, and 12 bases lay between the germline ends. The CDR3 consists of 15 residues. The V gene's germline CDR1 is SGHKS and CDR2 YYEKEE (reference sequence). The CDR3 region has the DNA TGTGCCAGCAGCTTGGGGACCGCTGGCGATCAGCCCCAGCATTTT. Translation: CASSLGTAGDQPQHF.

A note on this clone: With a much larger clone just one base away, this may be a read error. The chain couples TRBV7-2 to TRBJ2-7, with D unresolved. Germline V lookup: CDR1 SGHTA, CDR2 FQGNSA. CDR3 length: 12 amino acids. V was cut by 5 bases and J by 0 bases, with 5 bases left in between. The CDR3 DNA reads as TGTGCCAGCAGCCAAGTCTCCTACGAGCAGTACTTC. This translates into CASSQVSYEQYF. Variable domain in full (rest from reference TRBV7-2 and TRBJ2-7): GAGVSQSPSNKVTEKGKDVELRCDPISGHTALYWYRQSLGQGLEFLIYFQGNSAPDKSGLPSDRFSAERTGGSVSTLTIQRTQQEDSAVYLCASSQVSYEQYFGPGTRLTVT.

The CDR3 protein is CASGGSNEQFF. Written as DNA, the CDR3 is TGTGCCAGTGGGGGGAGCAATGAGCAGTTCTTC. The chain links TRBV6-5 to TRBJ2-1; a weak D match, TRBD2 (6 bases). The germline CDR1 and CDR2 sequences are MNHEY and SVGAGI. CDR3 length: 11 residues. The V end lost 9 bases, the J end lost 6 bases, and 9 bases lay between the germline ends.

The chain combines TRBV6-1 with TRBJ1-6; 7 bases map to TRBD1. The CDR3 is 12 residues long. Germline V CDR1 and CDR2: MNHNS, SASEGT. V lost 4 bases, J lost 12 bases, and 3 bases stayed unmatched. The CDR3 sequence: CASSVAGGPLHF. CDR3 in DNA: TGTGCCAGCAGTGTAGCAGGGGGACCCCTCCACTTT.

V is TRBV11-2 and J is TRBJ1-1; a possible D gene is TRBD1 (5 bases). The germline gives CDR1 SGHAT, CDR2 FQNNGV. The CDR3 is 13 amino acids. Trimming took off 5 bases at V and 6 bases at J, with 13 bases between the two ends. The CDR3 coding sequence is TGTGCCAGCAGCACAATACGGACACCTGAAGCTTTCTTT. This sequence encodes CASSTIRTPEAFF.

V and J are TRBV7-2 and TRBJ1-2; a weak D match, TRBD1 (5 bases). Trimming removed 4 bases from V and 2 bases from J, with 11 bases in between. The CDR3 loop spans 14 amino acids. Looked up from germline, CDR1 is SGHTA and CDR2 is FQGNSA. DNA for the CDR3: TGTGCCAGCAGCTCCCGACAGCCCAACTATGGCTACACCTTC. Translated: CASSSRQPNYGYTF.

The chain couples TRBV18 to TRBJ2-1; 14 nucleotides match TRBD2. This CDR3 is 20 amino acids long. Germline CDR1 reads KGHSH; CDR2 reads LQKENI. V was clipped by 4 bases and J by 0 bases; unmatched bases: 11. CDR3 nucleotides: TGTGCCAGCTCACTGTATACCGGGACTAGCGGGGGAAGCTCCTACAATGAGCAGTTCTTC. Translation gives CASSLYTGTSGGSSYNEQFF. The full variable domain, rest sourced from reference TRBV18 and TRBJ2-1, is NAGVMQNPRHLVRRRGQEARLRCSPMKGHSHVYWYRQLPEEGLKFMVYLQKENIIDESGMPKERFSAEFPKEGPSILRIQQVVRGDSAAYFCASSLYTGTSGGSSYNEQFFGPGTRLTVL.

The chain employs TRBV12-5 and TRBJ1-1; unclear D gene. This CDR3 contains 15 residues. Germline CDR1 LGHNT, CDR2 FRNRAP. Between the trimmed V and J ends, which lost 4 bases and 0 bases, there was a span of 12 bases. CDR3 sequence reads: CASGSPNIMNTEAFF. In nucleotides, the CDR3 is TGTGCTAGTGGTTCCCCGAATATAATGAACACTGAAGCTTTCTTT. Complete variable domain (other parts from reference TRBV12-5 and TRBJ1-1): DARVTQTPRHKVTEMGQEVTMRCQPILGHNTVFWYRQTMMQGLELLAYFRNRAPLDDSGMPKDRFSAEMPDATLATLKIQPSEPRDSAVYFCASGSPNIMNTEAFFGQGTRLTVV.

V is TRBV11-2 and J is TRBJ2-5; D is possibly TRBD1 (6 bases). The germline gives CDR1 SGHAT, CDR2 FQNNGV. CDR3 size: 14 residues. The V end lost 1 base, the J end lost 4 bases, and 10 bases lay between the germline ends. Here the CDR3 reads CASSLAQGSETQYF. The DNA for the CDR3 is TGTGCCAGCAGCTTAGCTCAGGGGTCAGAGACCCAGTACTTC. Combining the CDR3 with reference TRBV11-2 and TRBJ2-5 gives the whole variable domain EAGVAQSPRYKIIEKRQSVAFWCNPISGHATLYWYQQILGQGPKLLIQFQNNGVVDDSQLPKDRFSAERLKGVDSTLKIQPAKLEDSAVYLCASSLAQGSETQYFGPGTRLLVL.